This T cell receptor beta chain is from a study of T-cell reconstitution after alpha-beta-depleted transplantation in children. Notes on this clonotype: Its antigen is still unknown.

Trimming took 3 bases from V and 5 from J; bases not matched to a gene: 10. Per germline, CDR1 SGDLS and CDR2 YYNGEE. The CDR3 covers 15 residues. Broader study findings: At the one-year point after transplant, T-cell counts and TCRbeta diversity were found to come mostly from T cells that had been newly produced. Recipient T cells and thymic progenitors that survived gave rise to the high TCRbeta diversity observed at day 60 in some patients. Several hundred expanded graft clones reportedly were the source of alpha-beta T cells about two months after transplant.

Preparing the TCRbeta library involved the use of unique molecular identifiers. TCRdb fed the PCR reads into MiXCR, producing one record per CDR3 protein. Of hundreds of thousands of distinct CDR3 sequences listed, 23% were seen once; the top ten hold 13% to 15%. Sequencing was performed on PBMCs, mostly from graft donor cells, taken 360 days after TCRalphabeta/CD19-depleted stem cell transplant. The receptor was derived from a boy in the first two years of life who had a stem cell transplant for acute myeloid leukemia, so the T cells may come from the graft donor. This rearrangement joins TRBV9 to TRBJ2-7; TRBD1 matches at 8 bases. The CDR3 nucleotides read TGTGCCAGCAGCGCTGGACAGGGACCCTGGGACGAGCAGTACTTC. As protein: CASSAGQGPWDEQYF.